This passage covers 14 T cell receptor beta chains from one sample sequenced in a study of Ad26.COV2.S vaccination and SARS-CoV-2 variants. TCRdb's table, derived via immunoSEQ multiplex PCR, lists solely in-frame clones and lacks some. In the table there are about 320,000 clones, about 85% of which are singletons. Regarding treatment: some 19 received Ad26.COV2.S at low or high dose, single or two shots; 5 received placebo; per-sample allocation not given. Collection of the samples took place on day 63 after the first injection of vaccine or placebo. The sample consisted of peripheral blood, taken in a trial of Ad26.COV2.S vaccine versus placebo. The origin of the receptors is a person between 18 and 65 years old who received the Ad26.COV2.S COVID-19 vaccine or a placebo.

Notes on this clone: The same CDR3 is also encoded by other DNA sequences in this sample. The chain carries TRBV3-1 (or the pseudogene TRBV3-2) and TRBJ2-3; D unresolved. CDR1 LGHDT and CDR2 YNNKEL come from the germline V gene (reference sequence). The CDR3 has 12 residues. V dropped 1 base and J dropped 3 bases, with 2 bases sitting between them. This CDR3 is CASSQVTDTQYF. The CDR3 nucleotides are TGTGCCAGCAGCCAAGTAACAGATACGCAGTATTTT.

The chain uses TRBV2 and TRBJ1-1; 9 positions agree with TRBD1. V gave up 6 bases and J gave up 1 base; unmatched junction bases: 9. Germline CDR1 and CDR2: SNHLY and FYNNEI. The CDR3 is 16 residues long. The CDR3 loop is CASSVQGAYQNTEAFF. CDR3 bases: TGTGCCAGCAGCGTACAGGGGGCCTACCAGAACACTGAAGCTTTCTTT. The full variable domain, with the rest looked up from reference TRBV2 and TRBJ1-1, is EPEVTQTPSHQVTQMGQEVILRCVPISNHLYFYWYRQILGQKVEFLVSFYNNEISEKSEIFDDQFSVERPDGSNFTLKIRSTKLEDSAMYFCASSVQGAYQNTEAFFGQGTRLTVV.

The chain has TRBV28 and TRBJ1-5; TRBD1 aligns across 9 bases. CDR3 size: 17 residues. Trimming took 6 bases from V and 7 from J; bases not matched to a gene: 16. Germline V gives CDR1 MDHEN, CDR2 SYDVKM. The CDR3 DNA follows: TGTGCCAGCAGCCTAAAAACGGGACAGGGTAGATTCCAGCCCCAGCATTTT. Translation: CASSLKTGQGRFQPQHF.

This clone was seen only once. The V call is TRBV7-2, the J call TRBJ2-5; 10 nucleotides match TRBD2. CDR1 and CDR2 (germline): SGHTA, FQGNSA. This CDR3 has 14 residues. The J segment lost 5 bases and the V segment lost 5 bases, leaving 5 bases of the junction unmatched. The CDR3 spells CASSPGLADETQYF. CDR3 DNA sequence: TGTGCCAGCAGCCCAGGACTAGCGGATGAGACCCAGTACTTC.

The CDR3 DNA follows: TGTGCCATCAGTGAGCAGGCGGCGAGGAACAATCAGCCCCAGCATTTT. Amino acids: CAISEQAARNNQPQHF. The rearrangement links TRBV10-3 to TRBJ1-5, with no clear D. CDR3 length equals 16 residues. V lost 2 bases, J lost 3 bases, and 14 bases lay in between. Germline loops: CDR1 ENHRY, CDR2 SYGVKD.

J is TRBJ2-2 and V is TRBV7-6; D gene unclear. The CDR3 sequence is 18 residues long. Looked up from germline, CDR1 is SGHVS and CDR2 is FNYEAQ. V lost 4 bases to trimming and J lost 2 bases, with 20 bases between them. This CDR3 reads CASSYQGYPRPNTGELFF. Written as DNA, the CDR3 is TGTGCCAGCAGCTACCAAGGGTACCCCCGACCCAACACCGGGGAGCTGTTTTTT.

The chain recombines TRBV7-2 with TRBJ2-7; TRBD1 is a possible D gene (6 bases). The V and J ends lost 5 bases and 2 bases respectively, with 19 bases between them. Germline CDR1 reads SGHTA; CDR2 reads FQGNSA. The CDR3 is 16 residues long. This CDR3 reads CASSAQAGAAAYEQYF. As DNA, the CDR3 is TGTGCCAGCAGCGCACAAGCAGGGGCGGCGGCCTACGAGCAGTACTTC.

The chain couples TRBV11-2 to TRBJ1-5; D remains unclear. Germline values: CDR1 SGHAT, CDR2 FQNNGV. CDR3 size: 13 residues. Trimming removed 5 bases from V and 5 bases from J, with 10 bases in between. In DNA form, the CDR3 reads TGTGCCAGCAGCCCCGACCAGGATCAGCCCCAGCATTTT. It is translated as CASSPDQDQPQHF.

The chain is built from TRBV28 and TRBJ2-7; D unresolved. V was clipped by 10 bases and J by 3 bases, with 13 bases between them. Germline lookup yields CDR1 MDHEN and CDR2 SYDVKM. The CDR3 sequence is 12 residues long. The CDR3 region is CATRDPLYEQYF. In DNA, the CDR3 is TGTGCCACCCGCGACCCTCTCTACGAGCAGTACTTC. The variable domain in full, with the rest retrieved from reference TRBV28 and TRBJ2-7, is DVKVTQSSRYLVKRTGEKVFLECVQDMDHENMFWYRQDPGLGLRLIYFSYDVKMKEKGDIPEGYSVSREKKERFSLILESASTNQTSMYLCATRDPLYEQYFGPGTRLTVT.

The sample holds one count of this clone. This chain joins TRBV3-1 (or the pseudogene TRBV3-2) and TRBJ2-5; maybe TRBD2 (6 bases). The CDR3 is 16 amino acids. CDR1 is LGHDT and CDR2 is YNNKEL in the germline V gene (reference sequence). V was cut by 3 bases and J by 7 bases, with 21 bases left in between. The DNA of the CDR3 is TGTGCCAGCAGCCATACTCCTCGGGACCGACTAGGGACCCAGTACTTC. Amino acid sequence: CASSHTPRDRLGTQYF.

CDR3: CATGVYNEQFF. CDR3 nucleotides: TGTGCGACGGGAGTTTACAATGAGCAGTTCTTC. V gene TRBV11-2 combines with J gene TRBJ2-1; a weak D match, TRBD2 (6 bases). Germline V lookup: CDR1 SGHAT, CDR2 FQNNGV. This CDR3 is built from 11 residues.

The V gene is TRBV19, the J gene TRBJ2-7, with 8 bases aligning to TRBD1. The CDR3 loop spans 14 amino acids. Germline CDR1 and CDR2: LNHDA and SQIVND (reference sequence). J gave up 5 bases and V 2 bases, and 5 bases lay outside the gene matches. The CDR3 sequence: CASSIRTGIHEQYF. The CDR3 nucleotides are TGTGCCAGTAGTATAAGGACAGGGATCCACGAGCAGTACTTC.

The chain joins TRBV28 to TRBJ2-3; 10 positions agree with TRBD1. The CDR3 loop spans 16 amino acids. Germline V gives CDR1 MDHEN, CDR2 SYDVKM. V shed 6 bases and J 4 bases; nucleotides not matched to a gene: 10. The chain's CDR3 is CASSPYSGQGADTQYF. The CDR3 DNA follows: TGTGCCAGCAGCCCATACTCAGGACAGGGGGCAGATACGCAGTATTTT.

The chain uses TRBV5-1 and TRBJ1-1, with D tentatively TRBD1 (6 bases). The CDR3 is 13 amino acids. V was cut by 4 bases and J by 5 bases, with 12 bases left in between. Germline V lookup: CDR1 SGHRS, CDR2 YFSETQ. The CDR3 DNA sequence: TGCGCCAGCAGCCAGGACAGCGGGACTGAAGCTTTCTTT. Its protein is CASSQDSGTEAFF.